Sequencing of this TCR beta chain was carried out in a study of blood T cell repertoires in COVID-19. At the level of the study: Sites across the United States, Italy and Spain contributed samples from acute and convalescent COVID-19. From T cells, B-cell-depleted T cells, or PBMCs came the material, which was cDNA or gDNA.

The authors' processing: Amplification from reference gene primers served as the basis for estimated nucleated cell counts. Profiled with immunoSEQ multiplex PCR; TCRdb holds only in-frame clones, not every one. The V and J calls and the clone size are those of that table, but D and trimming were determined from the DNA. The data hold around 100,000 clones, with more than 75% observed a single time. The clonotype originates from a man between 25 and 39 years old in a cohort sampled during active COVID-19. Sequencing input: peripheral blood.

The CDR3 DNA reads TGTGCCAGCAGTTCCCAAGATACTAGCACAGATACGCAGTATTTT. This translates into CASSSQDTSTDTQYF. This chain links TRBV6-2 or TRBV6-3 with TRBJ2-3; the D is unclear. V gave up 4 bases and J gave up 0 bases, with 11 bases separating them. In germline, CDR1 is MNHEY, CDR2 SVGEGT. The CDR3 covers 15 residues.